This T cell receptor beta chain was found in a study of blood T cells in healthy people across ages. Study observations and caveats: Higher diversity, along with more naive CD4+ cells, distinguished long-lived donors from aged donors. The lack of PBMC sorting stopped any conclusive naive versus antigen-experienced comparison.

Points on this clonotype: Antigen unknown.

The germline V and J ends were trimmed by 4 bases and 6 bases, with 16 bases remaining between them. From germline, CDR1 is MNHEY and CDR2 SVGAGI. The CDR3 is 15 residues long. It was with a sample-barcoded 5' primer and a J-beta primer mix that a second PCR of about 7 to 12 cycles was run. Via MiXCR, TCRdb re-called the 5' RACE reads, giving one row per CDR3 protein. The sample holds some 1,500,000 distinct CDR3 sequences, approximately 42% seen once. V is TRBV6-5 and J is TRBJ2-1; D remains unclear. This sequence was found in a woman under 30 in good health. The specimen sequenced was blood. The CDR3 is CASSCSLGISNEQFF. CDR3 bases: TGTGCCAGCAGTTGCTCGCTTGGGATTAGCAATGAGCAGTTCTTC.